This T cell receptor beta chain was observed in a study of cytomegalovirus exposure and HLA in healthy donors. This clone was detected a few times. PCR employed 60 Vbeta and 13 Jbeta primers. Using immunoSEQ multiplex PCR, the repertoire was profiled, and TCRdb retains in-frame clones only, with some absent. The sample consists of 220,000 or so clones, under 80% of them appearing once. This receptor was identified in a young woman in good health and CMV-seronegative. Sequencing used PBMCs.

The CDR3 is CASRIQENMNTEAFF. The DNA for the CDR3 is TGTGCCAGCAGGATCCAGGAAAACATGAACACTGAAGCTTTCTTT. The rearrangement links TRBV6-5 to TRBJ1-1; no firm D call. CDR3 size: 15 residues. Trimming stripped 6 bases from V and 0 bases from J, with 14 bases between. Germline V CDR1 and CDR2: MNHEY, SVGAGI.